The rows below give T cell receptor beta chains drawn from one sample of a study of T-cell reconstitution after alpha-beta-depleted transplantation in children. TCRdb used MiXCR to reprocess the PCR reads, holding one entry per CDR3 protein. This sample yields approximately 200,000 distinct CDR3 sequences, of which approximately 6.8% are seen a single time; under 5% belongs to the top ten. The sequences come from PBMCs, collected before TCRalphabeta/CD19-depleted stem cell transplant. The receptors shown here come from a girl under three years old with combined immunodeficiency, due to receive a stem cell transplant. CDR3s include the opening cysteine and the closing phenylalanine or tryptophan. The D gene is left open where the match is weak. Sizes are listed as once, few, many, or a class for an expanded clone.

D	V	J	size	CDR3	DNA
NA	TRBV10-3	TRBJ1-2	many	CAFLGNYGYTF	TGTGCCTTTCTGGGGAACTATGGCTACACCTTC
TRBD1	TRBV24-1	TRBJ2-7	many	CATSDSGTGGMYEQYF	TGTGCCACCAGTGATTCCGGGACAGGGGGTATGTACGAGCAGTACTTC
NA	TRBV7-2	TRBJ2-7	many	CASSLRGGNSYEQYF	TGTGCCAGCAGCCTGAGGGGAGGTAACTCCTACGAGCAGTACTTC
TRBD1	TRBV16	TRBJ2-7	few	CASSHLRDRGRYEQYF	TGTGCCAGCAGTCATCTACGGGACAGGGGAAGATACGAGCAGTACTTC
NA	TRBV29-1	TRBJ2-3	many	CSVVQGTDTQYF	TGCAGCGTTGTACAGGGCACAGATACGCAGTATTTT
TRBD2	TRBV28	TRBJ2-1	many	CASSSRLAGGPGYNEQFF	TGTGCCAGCAGTTCGCGACTAGCGGGAGGGCCGGGATACAATGAGCAGTTCTTC
NA	TRBV14	TRBJ1-2	few	CASSQVVTGGYGYTF	TGTGCCAGCAGCCAAGTAGTAACAGGCGGATATGGCTACACCTTC
NA	TRBV29-1	TRBJ1-2	many	CSVDRRENYGYTF	TGCAGCGTAGACAGGAGAGAGAACTATGGCTACACCTTC
NA	TRBV20-1	TRBJ2-7	many	CSAIGGGQRSDEQYF	TGCAGTGCTATTGGAGGGGGCCAGAGATCCGACGAGCAGTACTTC
NA	TRBV12-3/TRBV12-4	TRBJ1-1	few	CASSPFGGVGTEAFF	TGTGCCAGCAGTCCCTTCGGCGGGGTGGGGACTGAAGCTTTCTTT
NA	TRBV12-3/TRBV12-4	TRBJ2-3	many	CASTQLGGGWTDTQYF	TGTGCCAGCACCCAACTAGGGGGGGGGTGGACAGATACGCAGTATTTT
NA	TRBV29-1	TRBJ2-3	many	CSVEFLRFGRLVSTDTQYF	TGCAGCGTTGAATTTTTGCGGTTCGGCCGTCTCGTTAGCACAGATACGCAGTATTTT
NA	TRBV11-3	TRBJ1-1	many	CASSLGFRVDTEAFF	TGTGCCAGCAGCTTAGGTTTCAGGGTGGATACTGAAGCTTTCTTT
TRBD2	TRBV12-3/TRBV12-4	TRBJ2-1	many	CASSSGGASYNEQFF	TGTGCCAGTTCTAGCGGGGGGGCCTCCTACAATGAGCAGTTCTTC
NA	TRBV13	TRBJ2-1	many	CASAAGSYNEQFF	TGTGCCAGCGCGGCAGGGTCCTACAATGAGCAGTTCTTC